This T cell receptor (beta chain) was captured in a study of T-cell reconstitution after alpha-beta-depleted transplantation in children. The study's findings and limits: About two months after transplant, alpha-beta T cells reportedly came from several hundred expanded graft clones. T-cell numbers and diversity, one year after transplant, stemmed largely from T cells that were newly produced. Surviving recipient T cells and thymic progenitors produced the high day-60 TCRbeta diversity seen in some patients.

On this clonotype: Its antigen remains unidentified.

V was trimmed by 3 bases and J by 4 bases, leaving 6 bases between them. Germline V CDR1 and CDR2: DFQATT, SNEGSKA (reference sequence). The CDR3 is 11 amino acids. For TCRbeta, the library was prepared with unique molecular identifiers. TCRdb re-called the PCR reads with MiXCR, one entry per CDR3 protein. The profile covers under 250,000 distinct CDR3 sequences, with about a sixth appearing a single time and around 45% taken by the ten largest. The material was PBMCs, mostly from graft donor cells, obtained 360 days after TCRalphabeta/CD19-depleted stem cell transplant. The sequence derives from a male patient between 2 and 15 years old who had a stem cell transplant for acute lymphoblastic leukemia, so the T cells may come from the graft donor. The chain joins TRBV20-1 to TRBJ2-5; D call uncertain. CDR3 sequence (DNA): TGCAGTGCTAGTTCGGGAGAGACCCAGTACTTC. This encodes CSASSGETQYF.